The present T cell receptor (beta chain) was sequenced within a study of blood T cell repertoires in COVID-19. Study information: Some COVID-19 samples were acute and others convalescent; all came from the United States, Italy and Spain. PBMCs, B-cell-depleted T cells, or T cells were the source of the cDNA or gDNA that made up the material.

Germline CDR1 reads MDHEN; CDR2 reads SYDVKM. CDR3 length equals 15 residues. With 2 bases clipped from V and 6 bases from J, the junction kept 6 bases outside the gene matches. Using immunoSEQ multiplex PCR, the repertoire was profiled, and TCRdb retains in-frame clones only, with some absent. The sample consists of a few hundred thousand clones, around 88% of them appearing once. The V and J genes are TRBV28 and TRBJ2-2; TRBD1 matches at 7 bases. This TCR was recovered from a woman in her twenties or thirties who had recovered from COVID-19. Input material: PBMCs or T cells enriched from blood (not recorded which). The CDR3, as DNA: TGTGCCAGCAGTTTACCGGACAGGAGCGCCGGGGAGCTGTTTTTT. Residues: CASSLPDRSAGELFF.